This T cell receptor beta chain was identified in a study of CD8+ T cells in alopecia areata. Overall study context: Treated patients were given oral tofacitinib, which was dosed at 5 to 10 mg twice daily. Findings of the study overall: Clonality in lesional scalp, especially alopecia totalis/universalis, exceeded that of normal scalp.

Germline V gene lookup returns CDR1 KGHSH and CDR2 LQKENI. V lost 2 bases, J lost 3 bases, and 10 bases stayed unmatched. The CDR3 runs to 19 residues. This clone was counted only a few times. Its antigen remains unknown. The authors extracted RNA and reverse transcribed it into cDNA as the sequencing template. The method was immunoSEQ multiplex PCR; TCRdb's version includes in-frame clones alone and lacks a portion of them. Among about 12,000 clones listed, 60% were seen once. Obtained from alopecia areata patients were lesional scalp punch biopsies along with peripheral blood. Sequenced sample: skin. The sequence came from a human donor with alopecia areata. The genes are TRBV18 and TRBJ2-1, with 13 bases fitting TRBD2. DNA of the CDR3: TGTGCCAGCTCACCAATTAGAGCGACTAGCGGGAGGTTCTACAATGAGCAGTTCTTC. This sequence encodes CASSPIRATSGRFYNEQFF.